A selection of T cell receptor beta chains follows, all from one sample in a study of a mutant IDH1 vaccine in newly diagnosed glioma. Some clones are missing from TCRdb's copy, which holds only in-frame ones; the method was immunoSEQ multiplex PCR. The sample lists roughly 86,000 clones; under 90% were seen once. Antigens for these TCRs are unknown. Here the sequenced sample was PBMCs, taken from a glioma patient whose treatment included an IDH1 peptide vaccine. The source of these receptors is a woman aged 50 to 60 with glioma. Each CDR3 is given with its conserved first and last residue. Each record gives: D gene, J gene, V gene, clone size, CDR3 DNA, CDR3 protein. D genes are given only for firm matches. Not every row has a clone size; where given, it reads once, few, many or a size class.

>TRBD1|TRBJ1-2|TRBV10-3|NA
TGTGCCATCAGTGAGCGGGACAGGGGGTATGGCTACACCTTC
CAISERDRGYGYTF
>TRBD1|TRBJ1-2|TRBV11-1|NA
TGTGCCAGCAGCCCCCGGGACAGGGGCTTCTATGGCTACACCTTC
CASSPRDRGFYGYTF
>TRBD2|TRBJ2-1|TRBV10-1|NA
TGCGCCAGCAGTGATGGACTAGCGGGAGAGGATGAGCAGTTCTTC
CASSDGLAGEDEQFF
>NA|TRBJ2-3|TRBV19|NA
TGTGCCAGTAGTATGGCTAGCCGGATCACAGATACGCAGTATTTT
CASSMASRITDTQYF
>NA|TRBJ2-7|TRBV10-3|NA
TGTGCCATCAGTGAGTCCGCGCTGAGCTCCTACGAGCAGTACTTC
CAISESALSSYEQYF
>NA|TRBJ1-1|TRBV29-1|NA
TGCAGCGTTGAAGGTGTCAGCCCCCCGTCTGAAGCTTTCTTT
CSVEGVSPPSEAFF
>NA|TRBJ2-3|TRBV2|NA
TGTGCCAGCGGGCCAGCTAGCACAGATACGCAGTATTTT
CASGPASTDTQYF
>NA|TRBJ2-4|TRBV19|NA
TGTGCCAGTAGTCCGGTAAGGGCGGACATTCAGTACTTC
CASSPVRADIQYF
>NA|TRBJ1-6|TRBV5-4|NA
TGTGCCAGCAGCTTGGGGCGAGGGGGTCGCAATTCACCCCTCCACTTT
CASSLGRGGRNSPLHF
>TRBD2|TRBJ2-1|TRBV5-1|NA
TGCGCCAGCAGCGCAACTAGCGGATTTTACAATGAGCAGTTCTTC
CASSATSGFYNEQFF
>NA|TRBJ2-7|TRBV28|NA
TGTGCCAGCAGTTCCCACGGGGGCTCCTACGAGCAGTACTTC
CASSSHGGSYEQYF
>TRBD2|TRBJ2-5|TRBV10-2|NA
TGCGCCAGCAGTCGGTCCGCTAGCGGGAGGGGGGAGACCCAGTACTTC
CASSRSASGRGETQYF
>TRBD1|TRBJ1-4|TRBV27|NA
TGTGCCAGCAGCAAGGGACAGGGTAGGGAAAAACTGTTTTTT
CASSKGQGREKLFF
>TRBD1|TRBJ1-3|TRBV27|NA
TGTGCCAGCAGTCCTCGATCCGGGACAGGGGCTGGAAACACCATATATTTT
CASSPRSGTGAGNTIYF
>TRBD1|TRBJ2-5|TRBV2|NA
TGTGCCAGTTATCAGGGGGCGGAAGAGACCCAGTACTTC
CASYQGAEETQYF
>NA|TRBJ2-1|TRBV20-1|NA
TGCAGTGCCCTAGCCTACCAGTTCTTC
CSALAYQFF
>NA|TRBJ1-6|TRBV6-5|NA
TGTGCCAGCAGTTATCGGCAGGGTCAATCACCCCTCCACTTT
CASSYRQGQSPLHF
>NA|TRBJ1-2|TRBV5-6|NA
TGTGCCAGCAGCTTGCGGCAGGACAACTATGGCTACACCTTC
CASSLRQDNYGYTF
>NA|TRBJ1-5|TRBV30|NA
TGTGCCTGGAGTGGGACGGCGGATCAGCCCCAGCATTTT
CAWSGTADQPQHF
>NA|TRBJ1-1|TRBV15|NA
TGTGCCACCAGCAGCGTGGGACCCACTGAAGCTTTCTTT
CATSSVGPTEAFF
>NA|TRBJ2-1|TRBV30|NA
TGTGCCTGGAGGGAGGGGACACTACTTTACAATGAGCAGTTCTTC
CAWREGTLLYNEQFF
>NA|TRBJ2-5|TRBV18|NA
TGTGCCAGCTCACTAACGGAAGCACAAGAGACCCAGTACTTC
CASSLTEAQETQYF
>NA|TRBJ1-5|TRBV7-2|NA
TGTGCCAGCAGGCTAGGGCCAGCCAATCAGCCCCAGCATTTT
CASRLGPANQPQHF
>NA|TRBJ2-7|TRBV29-1|NA
TGCAGCGTTGAATCAGGACGGGGTCCACACTACGAGCAGTACTTC
CSVESGRGPHYEQYF
>TRBD2|TRBJ2-7|TRBV6-1|once
TGTGCCAGCAGTGAACTAGCGGGAGGCCCGGGCGAGCAGTACTTC
CASSELAGGPGEQYF
>NA|TRBJ1-1|TRBV19|NA
TGTGCCAGTAGTATAGACGCGGGTGCTGAAGCTTTCTTT
CASSIDAGAEAFF
>NA|TRBJ2-2|TRBV27|NA
TGTGCCAGCAGTTTAGGGGGAACCGGGGAGCTGTTTTTT
CASSLGGTGELFF
>NA|TRBJ1-5|TRBV5-6|once
TGTGCCAGCAGCGTTCTTGGGAGCAATCAGCCCCAGCATTTT
CASSVLGSNQPQHF
>NA|TRBJ2-1|TRBV5-1|NA
TGCGCCAGCAGCGGCGGTTCCCGGGCTCGGGACAATGAGCAGTTCTTC
CASSGGSRARDNEQFF
>NA|TRBJ1-4|TRBV6-5|NA
TGTGCCAGCAGTTTCCAGGGGAAGGGCGAAAAACTGTTTTTT
CASSFQGKGEKLFF
>TRBD2|TRBJ2-7|TRBV5-1|NA
TGCGCCAGCAGCTTGGTTCAGCGGGAGAACGAGCAGTACTTC
CASSLVQRENEQYF
>NA|TRBJ1-1|TRBV18|NA
TGTGCCAGCTCACTCAGGACAGCGGGGGTTGAAGCTTTCTTT
CASSLRTAGVEAFF
>NA|TRBJ1-4|TRBV5-1|NA
TGCGCCAGCAGCTTGCAATACAGACCTAATGAAAAACTGTTTTTT
CASSLQYRPNEKLFF
>TRBD1|TRBJ2-6|TRBV11-2|NA
TGTGCCAGCAGCAACCGGGACAGGGGCTCTGGGGCCAACGTCCTGACTTTC
CASSNRDRGSGANVLTF
>NA|TRBJ2-1|TRBV7-9|NA
TGTGCCAGCAGCTCCGGGACACTCCCCAATGAGCAGTTCTTC
CASSSGTLPNEQFF
>NA|TRBJ2-1|TRBV20-1|NA
TGCAGTGGGGGGTCCGCAAATGAGCAGTTCTTC
CSGGSANEQFF
>NA|TRBJ1-2|TRBV5-5|once
TGTGCCAGCATGGGCCTCAACCCGGGCTACACCTTC
CASMGLNPGYTF
>NA|TRBJ2-1|TRBV7-6|NA
TGTGCCAGCAGCTTAGAGCGGGATGAGCAGTTCTTC
CASSLERDEQFF
>NA|TRBJ1-2|TRBV5-6|NA
TGTGCCAGCAGCTTGGTGCAGGCAGGACGCAACTATGGCTACACCTTC
CASSLVQAGRNYGYTF
>TRBD1|TRBJ1-5|TRBV6-1|NA
TGTGCCAGCAGGGAGACAGGGGGCAATCAGCCCCAGCATTTT
CASRETGGNQPQHF
>NA|TRBJ2-1|TRBV9|NA
TGTGCCAGCAGCGGACAGCCGTCTACGTTTAGTGAGCAGTTCTTC
CASSGQPSTFSEQFF
>TRBD1|TRBJ1-1|TRBV28|NA
TGTGCCAGCAGTTTACTGACAGGGGAAGCTTTCTTT
CASSLLTGEAFF
>TRBD2|TRBJ2-1|TRBV5-1|once
TGCGCCAGCTGTGTTAGCGGGAGCTCCTACAATGAGCAGTTCTTC
CASCVSGSSYNEQFF
>NA|TRBJ1-1|TRBV11-2|once
TGTGCCAGCAGTTTACAGGTGAACACTGAAGCTTTCTTT
CASSLQVNTEAFF
>NA|TRBJ1-4|TRBV18|once
TGTGCCAGCTCACCCAACCGTGCAACTAATGAAAAACTGTTTTTT
CASSPNRATNEKLFF
>NA|TRBJ1-5|TRBV30|NA
TGTGCCTGGAGTGCCGGGGGTGGCAATCAGCCCCAGCATTTT
CAWSAGGGNQPQHF